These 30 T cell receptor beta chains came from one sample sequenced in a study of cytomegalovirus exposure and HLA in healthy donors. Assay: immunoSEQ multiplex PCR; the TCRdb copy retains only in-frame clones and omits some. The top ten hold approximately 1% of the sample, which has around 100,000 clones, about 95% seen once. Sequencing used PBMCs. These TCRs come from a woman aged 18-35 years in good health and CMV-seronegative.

Here the CDR3 reads CASYGGQGEYGYTF. The CDR3 bases are TGTGCCAGTTATGGGGGACAGGGAGAGTATGGCTACACCTTC. The chain links TRBV6-5 to TRBJ1-2, with 9 bases that match TRBD1. This CDR3 is built from 14 residues. V was pared by 9 bases and J by 5 bases, with 10 bases of the junction left unmatched. CDR1 and CDR2 (germline): MNHEY, SVGAGI.

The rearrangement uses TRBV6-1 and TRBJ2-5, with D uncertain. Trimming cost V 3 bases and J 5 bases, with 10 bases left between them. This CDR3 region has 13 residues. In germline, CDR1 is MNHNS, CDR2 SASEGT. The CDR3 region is CASSERMWETQYF. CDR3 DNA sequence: TGTGCCAGCAGTGAGAGGATGTGGGAGACCCAGTACTTC.

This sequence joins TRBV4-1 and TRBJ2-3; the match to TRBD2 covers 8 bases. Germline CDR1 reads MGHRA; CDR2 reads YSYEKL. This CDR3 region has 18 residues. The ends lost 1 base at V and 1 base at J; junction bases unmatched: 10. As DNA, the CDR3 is TGCGCCAGCAGCCAAGGGACCCTAGCGGGCCCCCGCACAGATACGCAGTATTTT. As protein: CASSQGTLAGPRTDTQYF.

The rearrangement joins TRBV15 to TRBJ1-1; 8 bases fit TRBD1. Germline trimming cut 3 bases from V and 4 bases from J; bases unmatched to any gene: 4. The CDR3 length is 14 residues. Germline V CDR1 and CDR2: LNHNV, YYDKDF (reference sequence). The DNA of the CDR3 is TGTGCCACCAGCAGTGGACAGGGCGGCACTGAAGCTTTCTTT. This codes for CATSSGQGGTEAFF.

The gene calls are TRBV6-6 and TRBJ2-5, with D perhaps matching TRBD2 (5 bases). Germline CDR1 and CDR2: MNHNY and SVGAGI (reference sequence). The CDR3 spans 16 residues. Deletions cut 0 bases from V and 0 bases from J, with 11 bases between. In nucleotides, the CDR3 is TGTGCCAGCAGTTACTCAGGCCGGAGGTACCAAGAGACCCAGTACTTC. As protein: CASSYSGRRYQETQYF.

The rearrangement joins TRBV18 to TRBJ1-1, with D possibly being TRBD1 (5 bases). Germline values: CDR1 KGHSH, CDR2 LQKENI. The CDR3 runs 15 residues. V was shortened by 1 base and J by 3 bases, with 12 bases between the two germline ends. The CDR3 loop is CASSPQNGGDTEAFF. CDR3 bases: TGTGCCAGCTCACCACAGAACGGGGGGGACACTGAAGCTTTCTTT.

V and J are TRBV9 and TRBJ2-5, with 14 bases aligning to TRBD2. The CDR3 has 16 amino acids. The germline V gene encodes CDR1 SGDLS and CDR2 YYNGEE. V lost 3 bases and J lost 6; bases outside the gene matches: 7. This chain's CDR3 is CASSEGTSGSQKTQYF. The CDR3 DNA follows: TGTGCCAGCAGCGAGGGGACTAGCGGGAGTCAAAAGACCCAGTACTTC.

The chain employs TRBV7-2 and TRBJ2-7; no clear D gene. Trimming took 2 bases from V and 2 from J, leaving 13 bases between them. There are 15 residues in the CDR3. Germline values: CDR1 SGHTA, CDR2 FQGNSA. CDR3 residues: CASSLLPTKTYEQYF. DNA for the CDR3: TGTGCCAGCAGCTTATTGCCGACAAAGACCTACGAGCAGTACTTC.

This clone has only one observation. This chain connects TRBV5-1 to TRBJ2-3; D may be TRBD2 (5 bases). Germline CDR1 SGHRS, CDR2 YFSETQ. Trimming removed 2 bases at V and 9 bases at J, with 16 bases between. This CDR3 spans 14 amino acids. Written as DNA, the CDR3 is TGCGCCAGCAGCTTCCACCGGGATAAGGAGACGCAGTATTTT. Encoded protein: CASSFHRDKETQYF.

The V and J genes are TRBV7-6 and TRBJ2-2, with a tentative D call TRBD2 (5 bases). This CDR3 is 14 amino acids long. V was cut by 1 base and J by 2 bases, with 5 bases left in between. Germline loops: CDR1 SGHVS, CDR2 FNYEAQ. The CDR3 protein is CASSLGTNTGELFF. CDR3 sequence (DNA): TGTGCCAGCAGCTTAGGGACTAACACCGGGGAGCTGTTTTTT.

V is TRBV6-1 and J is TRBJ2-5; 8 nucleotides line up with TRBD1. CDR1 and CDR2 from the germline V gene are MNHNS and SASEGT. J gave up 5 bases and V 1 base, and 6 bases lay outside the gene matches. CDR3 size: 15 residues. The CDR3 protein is CASSEGRGQQETQYF. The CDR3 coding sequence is TGTGCCAGCAGTGAAGGCAGGGGGCAGCAGGAGACCCAGTACTTC.

This CDR3 reads CASSIVGGRASTDTQYF. CDR3 nucleotide sequence: TGTGCCAGTAGTATAGTCGGCGGGAGGGCTAGCACAGATACGCAGTATTTT. This chain connects TRBV19 to TRBJ2-3; 9 positions agree with TRBD2. The V segment lost 1 base and the J segment 0 bases; nucleotides outside the gene matches: 5. The CDR3 has 17 amino acids. CDR1 LNHDA and CDR2 SQIVND come from the germline V gene (reference sequence).

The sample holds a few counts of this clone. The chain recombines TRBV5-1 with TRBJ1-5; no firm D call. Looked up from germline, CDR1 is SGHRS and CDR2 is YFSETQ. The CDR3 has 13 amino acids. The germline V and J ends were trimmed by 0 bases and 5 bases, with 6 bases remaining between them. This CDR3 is CASSLAEDQPQHF. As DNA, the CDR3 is TGCGCCAGCAGCTTGGCGGAGGATCAGCCCCAGCATTTT.

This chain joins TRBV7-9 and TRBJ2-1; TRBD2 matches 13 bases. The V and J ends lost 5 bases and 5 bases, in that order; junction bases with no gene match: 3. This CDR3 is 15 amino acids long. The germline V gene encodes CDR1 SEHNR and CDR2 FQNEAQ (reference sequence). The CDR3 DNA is TGTGCCAGCAGCCCGACTAGCGGGGGGAACAATGAGCAGTTCTTC. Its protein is CASSPTSGGNNEQFF.

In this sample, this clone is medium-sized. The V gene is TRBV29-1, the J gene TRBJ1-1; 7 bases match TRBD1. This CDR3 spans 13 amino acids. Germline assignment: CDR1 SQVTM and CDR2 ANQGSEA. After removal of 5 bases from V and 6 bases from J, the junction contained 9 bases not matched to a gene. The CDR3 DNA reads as TGCAGCGTTTCTATAGGGGGCAACGCTGAAGCTTTCTTT. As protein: CSVSIGGNAEAFF.

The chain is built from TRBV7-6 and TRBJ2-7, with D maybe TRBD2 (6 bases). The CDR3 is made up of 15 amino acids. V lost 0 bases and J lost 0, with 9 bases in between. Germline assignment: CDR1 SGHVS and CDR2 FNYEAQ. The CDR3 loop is CASSLAGGSSYEQYF. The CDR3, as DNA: TGTGCCAGCAGCTTAGCAGGAGGGAGCTCCTACGAGCAGTACTTC.

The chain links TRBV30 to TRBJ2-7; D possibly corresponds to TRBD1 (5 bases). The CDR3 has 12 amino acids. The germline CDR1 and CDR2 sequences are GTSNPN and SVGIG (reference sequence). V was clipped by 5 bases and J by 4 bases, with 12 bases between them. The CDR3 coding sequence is TGTGCCTGGGAACGGACATCTTACGAGCAGTACTTC. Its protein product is CAWERTSYEQYF.

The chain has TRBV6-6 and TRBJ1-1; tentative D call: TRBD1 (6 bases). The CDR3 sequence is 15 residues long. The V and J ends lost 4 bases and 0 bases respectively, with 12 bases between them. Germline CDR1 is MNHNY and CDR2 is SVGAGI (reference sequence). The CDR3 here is CASSFRQDLNTEAFF. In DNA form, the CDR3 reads TGTGCCAGCAGTTTCCGACAGGACTTGAACACTGAAGCTTTCTTT.

CDR3 in amino acids: CASSAGGSPQHF. The CDR3 nucleotides are TGTGCCAGCAGTGCAGGGGGCTCGCCCCAGCATTTT. The rearrangement links TRBV27 to TRBJ1-5, with 8 bases aligning to TRBD1. This CDR3 has 12 residues. In germline, CDR1 is MNHEY, CDR2 SMNVEV (reference sequence). Unmatched junction bases numbered 3, after V lost 5 bases and J lost 9 bases.

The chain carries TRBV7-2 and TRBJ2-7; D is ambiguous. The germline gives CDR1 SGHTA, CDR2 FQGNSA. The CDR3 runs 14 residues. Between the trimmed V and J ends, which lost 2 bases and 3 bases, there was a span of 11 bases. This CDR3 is CASSLSGGLYEQYF. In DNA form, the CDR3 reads TGTGCCAGCAGCTTATCTGGTGGGCTCTACGAGCAGTACTTC.

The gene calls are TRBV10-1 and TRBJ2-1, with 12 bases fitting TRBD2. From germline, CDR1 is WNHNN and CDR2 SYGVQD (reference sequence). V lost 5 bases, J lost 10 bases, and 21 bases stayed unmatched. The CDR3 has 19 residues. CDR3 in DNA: TGCGCCAGCAGTACCCGAGCGGCTAGCGGGAGGGCCTTACCTCAAGAGCAGTTCTTC. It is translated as CASSTRAASGRALPQEQFF.

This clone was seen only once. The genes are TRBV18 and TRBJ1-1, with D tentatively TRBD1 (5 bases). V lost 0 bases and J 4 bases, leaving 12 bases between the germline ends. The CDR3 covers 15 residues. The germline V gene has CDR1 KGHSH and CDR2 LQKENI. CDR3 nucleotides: TGTGCCAGCTCACCACCGTTACTCGGGGGCACTGAAGCTTTCTTT. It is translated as CASSPPLLGGTEAFF.

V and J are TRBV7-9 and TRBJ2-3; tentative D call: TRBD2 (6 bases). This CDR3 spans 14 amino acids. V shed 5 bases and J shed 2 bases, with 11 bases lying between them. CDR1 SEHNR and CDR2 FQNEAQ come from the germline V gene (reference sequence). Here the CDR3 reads CASSPDYLTDTQYF. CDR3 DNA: TGTGCCAGCAGCCCGGACTACCTCACAGATACGCAGTATTTT.

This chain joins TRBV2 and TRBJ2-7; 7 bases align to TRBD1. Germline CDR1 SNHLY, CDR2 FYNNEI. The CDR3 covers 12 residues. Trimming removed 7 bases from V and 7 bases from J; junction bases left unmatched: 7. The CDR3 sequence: CASITGVGEQYF. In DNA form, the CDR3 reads TGTGCCAGCATAACAGGGGTGGGGGAGCAGTACTTC.

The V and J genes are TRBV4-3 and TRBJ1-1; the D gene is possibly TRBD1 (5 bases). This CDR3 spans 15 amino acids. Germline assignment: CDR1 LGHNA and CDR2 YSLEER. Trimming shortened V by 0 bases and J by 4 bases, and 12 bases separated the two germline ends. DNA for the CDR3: TGCGCCAGCAGCCAAGATCGGCAGGGCCCCACTGAAGCTTTCTTT. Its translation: CASSQDRQGPTEAFF.

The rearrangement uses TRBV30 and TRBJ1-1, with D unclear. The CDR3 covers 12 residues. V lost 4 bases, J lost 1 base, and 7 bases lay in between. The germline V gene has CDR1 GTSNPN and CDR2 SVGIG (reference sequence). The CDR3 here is CAWTETNTEAFF. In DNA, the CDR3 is TGTGCCTGGACAGAAACGAACACTGAAGCTTTCTTT. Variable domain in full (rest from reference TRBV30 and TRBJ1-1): SQTIHQWPATLVQPVGSPLSLECTVEGTSNPNLYWYRQAAGRGLQLLFYSVGIGQISSEVPQNLSASRPQDRQFILSSKKLLLSDSGFYLCAWTETNTEAFFGQGTRLTVV.

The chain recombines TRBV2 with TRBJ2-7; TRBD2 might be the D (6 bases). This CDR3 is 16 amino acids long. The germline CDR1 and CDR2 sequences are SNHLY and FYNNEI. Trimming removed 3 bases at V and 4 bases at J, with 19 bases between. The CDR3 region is CASSDQTPLAVYEQYF. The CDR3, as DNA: TGTGCCAGCAGTGATCAGACGCCACTAGCTGTTTACGAGCAGTACTTC.

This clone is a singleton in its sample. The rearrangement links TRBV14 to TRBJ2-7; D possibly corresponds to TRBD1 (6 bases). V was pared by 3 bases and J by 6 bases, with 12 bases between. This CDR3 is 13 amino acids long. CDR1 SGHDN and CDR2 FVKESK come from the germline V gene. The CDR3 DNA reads TGTGCCAGCAGCCATATCCAGGGGTCCGAGCAGTACTTC. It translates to CASSHIQGSEQYF.

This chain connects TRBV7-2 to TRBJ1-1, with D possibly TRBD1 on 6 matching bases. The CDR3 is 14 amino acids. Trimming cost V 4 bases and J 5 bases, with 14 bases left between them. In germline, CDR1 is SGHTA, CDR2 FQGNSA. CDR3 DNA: TGTGCCAGCAGCTCGTTACAGGGTGGAACTGAAGCTTTCTTT. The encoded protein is CASSSLQGGTEAFF.

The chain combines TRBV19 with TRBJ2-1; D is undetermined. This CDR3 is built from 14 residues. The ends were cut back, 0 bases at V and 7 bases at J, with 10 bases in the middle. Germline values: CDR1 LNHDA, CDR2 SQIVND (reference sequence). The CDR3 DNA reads TGTGCCAGTAGTATAGAGTCCGGTTCGAATGAGCAGTTCTTC. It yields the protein CASSIESGSNEQFF.